This TCR beta chain stems from a study of T cell responses to AZD1222 COVID-19 vaccine. Study-wide context: Doses given second, at about 4 or about 12 weeks, were pooled.

V lost 4 bases and J 1 base, leaving 13 bases between the germline ends. This CDR3 has 15 residues. Germline-derived CDR1 and CDR2 are SEHNR and FQNEAQ (reference sequence). The assay was immunoSEQ multiplex PCR, and TCRdb's table has in-frame clones only and misses some. This table holds tens of thousands of clones, roughly nine tenths found once. The chain combines TRBV7-9 with TRBJ1-1, with D unclear. This specimen was peripheral blood, taken on day 0 of AZD1222 vaccination. This receptor was obtained from an adult in good health. This chain's CDR3 is CASSSRHLGNTEAFF. CDR3 bases: TGTGCCAGCAGCTCTAGACACCTTGGGAACACTGAAGCTTTCTTT.